The source of this T cell receptor (beta chain) is a study of blood T cell repertoires in COVID-19. Whole-study context: Material from acute and convalescent COVID-19 was sourced from the United States, Italy and Spain. PBMCs, B-cell-depleted T cells, or T cells provided the cDNA or gDNA that made up the material.

Original processing notes: Counts of nucleated cells, estimated from reference gene primer amplification, were obtained. Only in-frame clones appear in the TCRdb table, and some are missing; sequencing was by immunoSEQ multiplex PCR. That table is the source of V, J and clone size, and D and trimming were worked out from the DNA. This repertoire shows 200,000 or so clones, about 88% found once; its top ten account for around 2.9%. Germline loops: CDR1 SQVTM, CDR2 ANQGSEA. The CDR3 length is 13 residues. The junction had 9 bases not matched to a gene; V was cut back by 6 bases and J by 6 bases. Material for sequencing was peripheral blood. The clonotype comes from a woman aged 55-69 years with acute or convalescent COVID-19. The genes are TRBV29-1 and TRBJ2-7; 9 nucleotides agree with TRBD1. Written as DNA, the CDR3 is TGCAGCGTGGAGATGACAGGGGGGTCCGAGCAGTACTTC. Amino acid sequence: CSVEMTGGSEQYF.